Following are 21 T cell receptor beta chains from one sample sequenced in a study of human thymus T cells. Thymic resections from corrective heart surgery supplied the tissue. Clones were read by immunoSEQ multiplex PCR, and TCRdb kept only the in-frame ones, dropping some. The sample includes under 150,000 clones, around 94% of them seen just once. The sample comprised thymus tissue. Source of these receptors: a boy under three years old with a congenital heart defect but otherwise immunologically healthy.

The CDR3 sequence: CASSGLWCTDTQYF. CDR3 DNA sequence: TGTGCCAGCAGCGGACTCTGGTGCACAGATACGCAGTATTTT. The chain has TRBV7-9 and TRBJ2-3; D possibly corresponds to TRBD2 (5 bases). Trimming pared 5 bases from V and 1 base from J, leaving 10 bases between. Germline CDR1 reads SEHNR; CDR2 reads FQNEAQ (reference sequence). The CDR3 is 14 residues long.

The chain carries TRBV7-8 and TRBJ1-5, with a possible D match to TRBD1 (5 bases). Trimming took off 1 base at V and 6 bases at J, with 10 bases between the two ends. The CDR3 loop spans 14 amino acids. The V gene's germline CDR1 is SGHVS and CDR2 FQNEAQ. CDR3 nucleotide sequence: TGTGCCAGCAGCTTAGTCAGGGATAGTCAGCCCCAGCATTTT. Its translation is CASSLVRDSQPQHF.

This chain uses TRBV30 with TRBJ1-2, with D perhaps TRBD1 (5 bases). The CDR3 has 14 residues. Deletions cut 0 bases from V and 8 bases from J, with 16 bases between. Germline CDR1 is GTSNPN and CDR2 is SVGIG (reference sequence). This chain's CDR3 is CAWSVLEQAGGYTF. Here the CDR3 DNA reads TGTGCCTGGAGTGTACTGGAACAGGCGGGGGGCTACACCTTC.

The CDR3 sequence: CASSQRDQTTSSYNEQFF. CDR3 nucleotides: TGTGCCAGCAGCCAACGGGACCAGACCACGAGCTCCTACAATGAGCAGTTCTTC. The chain employs TRBV9 and TRBJ2-1; D possibly matches TRBD1 or TRBD2 (5 bases each). Trimming removed 4 bases from V and 0 bases from J, with 20 bases in between. The CDR3 runs to 18 residues. The V gene's germline CDR1 is SGDLS and CDR2 YYNGEE.

The DNA of the CDR3 is TGTGCCAGCAGTCCGGGACTAGCGGGCAATGACTCCTACAATGAGCAGTTCTTC. Translated: CASSPGLAGNDSYNEQFF. The chain employs TRBV5-6 and TRBJ2-1; TRBD2 aligns across 12 bases. CDR1 is SGHDT and CDR2 is YYEEEE in the germline V gene. The ends lost 5 bases at V and 0 bases at J; junction bases unmatched: 9. The CDR3 runs to 18 residues.

V and J are TRBV6-6 and TRBJ2-6; D is undetermined. This CDR3 has 13 amino acids. Per the germline V gene, CDR1 is MNHNY and CDR2 is SVGAGI (reference sequence). V was cut by 6 bases and J by 2 bases, with 5 bases left in between. The CDR3 reads CASRRPGANVLTF. DNA for the CDR3: TGTGCCAGCAGGCGTCCTGGGGCCAACGTCCTGACTTTC.

The chain combines TRBV2 with TRBJ2-2; D is perhaps TRBD1 (8 bases). V lost 10 bases and J 7 bases, leaving 19 bases between the germline ends. Germline CDR1 reads SNHLY; CDR2 reads FYNNEI. This CDR3 comprises 14 residues. The CDR3 region is CANGRTGRDGELFF. In DNA, the CDR3 is TGTGCCAACGGAAGGACAGGGAGGGACGGGGAGCTGTTTTTT.

The V and J genes are TRBV7-3 and TRBJ2-3; D is uncertain. The V gene's germline CDR1 is SGHTA and CDR2 FQGTGA. The V gene lost 2 bases and the J gene lost 2 bases, with 14 bases spanning the gap. CDR3 length: 16 residues. CDR3 region: CASSLFPQKDTDTQYF. The CDR3 DNA is TGTGCCAGCAGCTTATTCCCCCAGAAAGACACAGATACGCAGTATTTT.

V and J are TRBV21-1 and TRBJ2-1; TRBD2, the table's D call, was not compared with the DNA. TRBV21-1 is flagged as a pseudogene. CDR3 length: 20 amino acids. The CDR3 nucleotides read TGTGCCAGCAGCAAAGGTGGCAGGGGGCTCTCTAGCGGGACCTACAATGAGCAGTTCTTC. Translated: CASSKGGRGLSSGTYNEQFF.

CDR3: CASSPKSRVGQFF. CDR3 coding DNA: TGTGCCAGCAGCCCCAAAAGCCGGGTGGGGCAGTTCTTC. The chain carries TRBV7-9 and TRBJ2-1; D gene uncertain. The V end was cut by 5 bases, the J end by 12 bases, with 17 bases between. Germline lookup yields CDR1 SEHNR and CDR2 FQNEAQ (reference sequence). This CDR3 comprises 13 residues.

This chain uses TRBV27 with TRBJ2-7, with D unresolved. V lost 3 bases, J lost 3 bases, and 12 bases lay in between. Germline-derived CDR1 and CDR2 are MNHEY and SMNVEV (reference sequence). The CDR3 has 14 residues. CDR3 sequence (DNA): TGTGCCAGCAGTTTCTCCCGGATTAACTACGAGCAGTACTTC. This encodes CASSFSRINYEQYF.

The V gene is TRBV15, the J gene TRBJ1-2, with D possibly matching TRBD1 (5 bases). The V end lost 6 bases, the J end lost 4 bases, and 21 bases lay between the germline ends. Germline-derived CDR1 and CDR2 are LNHNV and YYDKDF (reference sequence). This CDR3 has 16 residues. CDR3: CATSTITEGQSYGYTF. For the CDR3, the DNA is TGTGCCACCAGTACCATTACAGAGGGGCAATCCTATGGCTACACCTTC.

V usage is TRBV15 and J usage is TRBJ1-2; TRBD1 agrees at 11 bases. Germline V CDR1 and CDR2: LNHNV, YYDKDF (reference sequence). The CDR3 sequence is 21 residues long. J gave up 4 bases and V 0 bases, and 19 bases lay outside the gene matches. The CDR3 loop is CATSRDWGNDRDRGYFYGYTF. Written as DNA, the CDR3 is TGTGCCACCAGCAGAGATTGGGGGAACGACCGGGACAGGGGGTATTTCTATGGCTACACCTTC.

The chain links TRBV30 to TRBJ1-3, with no clear D. This CDR3 has 13 amino acids. Germline V gives CDR1 GTSNPN, CDR2 SVGIG (reference sequence). The V end was cut by 7 bases, the J end by 4 bases, with 14 bases between. The chain's CDR3 is CASNLIGGNTIYF. The CDR3, as DNA: TGTGCCTCCAACTTGATAGGGGGAAACACCATATATTTT.

The chain recombines TRBV7-2 with TRBJ1-1; unclear D gene. V was pared by 0 bases and J by 0 bases, with 5 bases between. CDR1 is SGHTA, CDR2 FQGNSA, per germline. CDR3 size: 14 residues. The CDR3 nucleotides read TGTGCCAGCAGCTTAGCTGTCTTGAACACTGAAGCTTTCTTT. It codes for CASSLAVLNTEAFF.

The rearrangement links TRBV2 to TRBJ1-3; D ambiguous. The CDR3 is 13 residues long. Deletions cut 10 bases from V and 1 base from J, with 11 bases between. The V gene's germline CDR1 is SNHLY and CDR2 FYNNEI. The CDR3 is CATLPGSGNTIYF. In DNA, the CDR3 is TGTGCCACCTTACCGGGGTCTGGAAACACCATATATTTT. Supplemented by reference TRBV2 and TRBJ1-3, the full variable domain reads EPEVTQTPSHQVTQMGQEVILRCVPISNHLYFYWYRQILGQKVEFLVSFYNNEISEKSEIFDDQFSVERPDGSNFTLKIRSTKLEDSAMYFCATLPGSGNTIYFGEGSWLTVV.

The chain carries TRBV5-1 and TRBJ2-3; D not resolved. The CDR3 loop spans 14 amino acids. Germline CDR1 reads SGHRS; CDR2 reads YFSETQ. Trimming left V 2 bases short and J 0 bases short, with 7 bases between. The CDR3 is CASSFSLSTDTQYF. CDR3 coding DNA: TGCGCCAGCAGCTTCAGTCTTAGCACAGATACGCAGTATTTT.

The chain joins TRBV6-5 to TRBJ2-7; D is perhaps TRBD2 (6 bases). Looked up from germline, CDR1 is MNHEY and CDR2 is SVGAGI. Between the trimmed V and J ends, which lost 2 bases and 4 bases, there was a span of 9 bases. This CDR3 spans 13 amino acids. The CDR3 reads CASSYRGAYEQYF. As DNA, the CDR3 is TGTGCCAGCAGTTACCGCGGGGCTTACGAGCAGTACTTC.

The V gene is TRBV28, the J gene TRBJ1-2, with D uncertain. The CDR3 has 15 residues. Germline lookup yields CDR1 MDHEN and CDR2 SYDVKM. Trimming cost V 4 bases and J 3 bases, with 15 bases left between them. The CDR3 DNA sequence: TGTGCCAGCAGTTCCTCCCCGCGGAGCCACTATGGCTACACCTTC. This gives the protein CASSSSPRSHYGYTF.

The J gene is TRBJ2-6, the V gene TRBV30, with a weak D call TRBD2 (5 bases). V lost 0 bases, J lost 0 bases, and 15 bases lay in between. The germline gives CDR1 GTSNPN, CDR2 SVGIG (reference sequence). There are 18 residues in the CDR3. The CDR3 bases are TGTGCCTGGAGTGTACACCCAAGTCGGGGCTCTGGGGCCAACGTCCTGACTTTC. Protein product: CAWSVHPSRGSGANVLTF. Supplemented by reference TRBV30 and TRBJ2-6, the full variable domain reads SQTIHQWPATLVQPVGSPLSLECTVEGTSNPNLYWYRQAAGRGLQLLFYSVGIGQISSEVPQNLSASRPQDRQFILSSKKLLLSDSGFYLCAWSVHPSRGSGANVLTFGAGSRLTVL.

The genes are TRBV20-1 and TRBJ1-2; no clear D. The ends were cut back, 6 bases at V and 3 bases at J, with 5 bases in the middle. The CDR3 runs to 10 residues. The germline CDR1 and CDR2 sequences are DFQATT and SNEGSKA (reference sequence). The CDR3 reads CSAEYYGYTF. The DNA for the CDR3 is TGCAGTGCGGAGTACTATGGCTACACCTTC.